What follows are 30 T cell receptor beta chains derived from one specimen sequenced in a study of blood T cells in healthy people across ages. The use of a sample-barcoded 5' primer and a J-beta primer mix characterized a second PCR of about 7 to 12 cycles. TCRdb redid the calling of the 5' RACE reads with MiXCR, one entry per CDR3 protein. This sample carries 580,000 or so distinct CDR3 sequences, roughly 48% of them seen once, and the ten largest clones take 20% to 25%. Specimen: blood. The source is a man of 80 years or more in good health.

The V call is TRBV30, the J call TRBJ2-7; 9 positions agree with TRBD1. The CDR3 contains 13 residues. V lost 4 bases, J lost 5 bases, and 6 bases stayed unmatched. Germline V lookup: CDR1 GTSNPN, CDR2 SVGIG (reference sequence). The chain's CDR3 is CAWTDRGRNEQYF. In DNA, the CDR3 is TGTGCCTGGACGGACAGGGGTAGGAACGAGCAGTACTTC.

The rearrangement links TRBV7-2 to TRBJ2-1, with 7 bases lining up with TRBD1. The end of the DNA aligns better with TRBJ2-7, so the J call may be wrong. Looked up from germline, CDR1 is SGHTA and CDR2 is FQGNSA. The CDR3 consists of 13 residues. CDR3 in DNA: TGTGCCAGCAGCCTACCGGGACAGATCGAGCAGTACTTC. This gives the protein CASSLPGQIEQYF.

The chain couples TRBV7-2 to TRBJ2-6; D call uncertain. Trimming removed 3 bases at V and 3 bases at J, with 3 bases between. CDR3 length: 13 amino acids. Germline values: CDR1 SGHTA, CDR2 FQGNSA. The CDR3 nucleotides read TGTGCCAGCAGCTTTTATGGGGCCAACGTCCTGACTTTC. This gives the protein CASSFYGANVLTF. Full variable domain (rest looked up from reference TRBV7-2 and TRBJ2-6): GAGVSQSPSNKVTEKGKDVELRCDPISGHTALYWYRQSLGQGLEFLIYFQGNSAPDKSGLPSDRFSAERTGGSVSTLTIQRTQQEDSAVYLCASSFYGANVLTFGAGSRLTVL.

This chain connects TRBV20-1 to TRBJ2-1; D gene unclear. V shed 1 base and J shed 5 bases, with 21 bases lying between them. The germline V gene encodes CDR1 DFQATT and CDR2 SNEGSKA (reference sequence). The CDR3 length is 17 residues. CDR3 sequence reads: CSARVPSGPVPNNEQFF. The CDR3 DNA reads as TGCAGTGCTAGAGTGCCCTCGGGCCCCGTCCCGAACAATGAGCAGTTCTTC.

This clonotype was observed many times. The CDR3 sequence is CASSKLASSYEQYF. The CDR3 nucleotides read TGTGCCAGCAGTAAACTAGCAAGCTCCTACGAGCAGTACTTC. This chain connects TRBV6-5 to TRBJ2-7, with D possibly matching TRBD2 (6 bases). V lost 5 bases and J 0 bases, leaving 11 bases between the germline ends. Germline assignment: CDR1 MNHEY and CDR2 SVGAGI. The CDR3 consists of 14 residues.

This clonotype appeared a few times. This chain connects TRBV15 to TRBJ2-7, with TRBD2 identical over 10 bases. This CDR3 region has 17 residues. With V trimmed by 5 bases and J by 0 bases, 10 bases remained unmatched. Germline V gene sequence: CDR1 LNHNV, CDR2 YYDKDF (reference sequence). The CDR3, as DNA: TGTGCCACCAGCCAAAGCGCTAGCGGGAGTACCTCCTACGAGCAGTACTTC. This translates into CATSQSASGSTSYEQYF.

In the case of this clonotype: This CDR3 is missing its conserved last phenylalanine or tryptophan, likely due to a read error. In nucleotides, the CDR3 is TGTGCCAGCAGCTTAGGGAACCACTACGAGCAGTACTTA. This codes for CASSLGNHYEQYL. This chain links TRBV13 with TRBJ2-7; D is unclear. This CDR3 has 13 residues. With 0 bases removed from V and 3 bases from J, the gap between germline ends came to 6 bases. CDR1 and CDR2 (germline): PRHDT, FYEKMQ (reference sequence).

The chain links TRBV6-1 to TRBJ2-3; 11 nucleotides align to TRBD1. Germline CDR1 reads MNHNS; CDR2 reads SASEGT. V trimming: 10 bases; J trimming: 3 bases; junction bases outside the gene matches: 6. The CDR3 is 14 amino acids. This CDR3 reads CATRDRGRTDTQYF. The CDR3 DNA reads as TGTGCCACTCGGGACAGGGGGAGGACAGATACGCAGTATTTT.

This clonotype turned up a few times. This chain links TRBV7-2 with TRBJ2-3; D is ambiguous. CDR1 and CDR2 from the germline V gene are SGHTA and FQGNSA. The CDR3 is 12 residues long. V lost 1 base to trimming and J lost 7 bases, with 6 bases between them. The CDR3 DNA follows: TGTGCCAGCAGCTTAGAGTTTAATACGCAGTATTTT. This codes for CASSLEFNTQYF. The full variable domain, its missing parts supplied by reference TRBV7-2 and TRBJ2-3, is GAGVSQSPSNKVTEKGKDVELRCDPISGHTALYWYRQSLGQGLEFLIYFQGNSAPDKSGLPSDRFSAERTGGSVSTLTIQRTQQEDSAVYLCASSLEFNTQYFGPGTRLTVL.

The rearrangement uses TRBV20-1 and TRBJ2-5, with TRBD1 matching over 7 bases. Trimming cost V 2 bases and J 7 bases; bases outside gene matches: 7. The CDR3 sequence is 13 residues long. Per germline, CDR1 DFQATT and CDR2 SNEGSKA (reference sequence). In DNA form, the CDR3 reads TGCAGTGCTAGACGGACAGGCTTTAGGACCCAGTACTTC. It is translated as CSARRTGFRTQYF.

This clonotype was seen a handful of times. A clone one base away is much larger, so this may be a read error. The V gene is TRBV6-5, the J gene TRBJ2-6; D might be TRBD1 or TRBD2, each matching 6 bases. Deletions cut 4 bases from V and 0 bases from J, with 13 bases between. Looked up from germline, CDR1 is MNHEY and CDR2 is SVGAGI. The length of the CDR3 is 17 residues. In DNA form, the CDR3 reads TGTGCCAGCAGTTCGGAGGGGGACAACTCTGGGGCCAACGTCCTGACTTTC. Its protein product is CASSSEGDNSGANVLTF.

This clonotype was recorded many times. V gene TRBV9 combines with J gene TRBJ2-3, with TRBD2 as a possible D gene (5 bases). CDR1 is SGDLS, CDR2 YYNGEE, per germline. Trimming removed 0 bases at V and 4 bases at J, with 9 bases between. The CDR3 is made up of 14 amino acids. The CDR3 DNA reads TGTGCCAGCAGCGTAGCCGGGGTGGCAGATACGCAGTATTTT. It specifies CASSVAGVADTQYF. The full variable domain, its missing parts supplied by reference TRBV9 and TRBJ2-3, is DSGVTQTPKHLITATGQRVTLRCSPRSGDLSVYWYQQSLDQGLQFLIQYYNGEERAKGNILERFSAQQFPDLHSELNLSSLELGDSALYFCASSVAGVADTQYFGPGTRLTVL.

Regarding this clonotype: At one end, the junction sequence differs from germline, possibly due to a read error. V is TRBV6-5 and J is TRBJ2-3; D is possibly TRBD1 (5 bases). CDR3 size: 14 residues. Germline V gene data show CDR1 as MNHEY and CDR2 as SVGAGI. As DNA, the CDR3 is TGTGCCAGCAGATTACATGGGGCCACAGATGCGCAGTATTTT. It translates to CASRLHGATDAQYF.

This chain connects TRBV5-6 to TRBJ2-3, with D possibly being TRBD2 (6 bases). The CDR3 runs to 15 residues. Looked up from germline, CDR1 is SGHDT and CDR2 is YYEEEE. The V end lost 1 base, the J end lost 0 bases, and 9 bases lay between the germline ends. The CDR3 reads CASSLFGSSTDTQYF. The CDR3 nucleotides read TGTGCCAGCAGCTTGTTCGGGAGTAGCACAGATACGCAGTATTTT.

This clonotype was observed a few times. The rearrangement uses TRBV4-3 and TRBJ2-7; TRBD2 aligns across 11 bases. The trim removed 0 bases at V and 7 bases at J, leaving 11 bases unmatched. Per the germline V gene, CDR1 is LGHNA and CDR2 is YSLEER. The CDR3 length is 17 residues. The CDR3 spells CASSQDLTLAGAGEQYF. CDR3 DNA: TGCGCCAGCAGCCAAGACCTAACACTAGCGGGGGCAGGGGAGCAGTACTTC.

This rearrangement joins TRBV20-1 to TRBJ2-3, with TRBD2 matching 7 bases. V dropped 0 bases and J dropped 2; count of bases not matched to a gene: 11. Germline V gene data show CDR1 as DFQATT and CDR2 as SNEGSKA (reference sequence). CDR3 size: 17 residues. The CDR3 region has the DNA TGCAGTGCTAGAGATTTGAGCCTAGCGGATATCACAGATACGCAGTATTTT. Amino acids: CSARDLSLADITDTQYF.

V is TRBV2 and J is TRBJ1-4; 7 bases agree with TRBD1. The length of the CDR3 is 14 residues. With 10 bases clipped from V and 10 bases from J, the junction kept 15 bases outside the gene matches. The V gene's germline CDR1 is SNHLY and CDR2 FYNNEI. The CDR3 nucleotides are TGTGCCACTAGACGACAGGGTGGTGTTGGAAAACTGTTTTTT. This codes for CATRRQGGVGKLFF.

This chain joins TRBV10-3 and TRBJ2-7, with D tentatively TRBD2 (6 bases). Trimming removed 8 bases from V and 0 bases from J, with 8 bases in between. CDR3 length equals 12 residues. In germline, CDR1 is ENHRY, CDR2 SYGVKD. The CDR3, as DNA: TGTGCCATCGGGGAGGCCTCCTACGAGCAGTACTTC. Translation gives CAIGEASYEQYF.

The V and J genes are TRBV15 and TRBJ2-7, with a weak D call TRBD1 (5 bases). This CDR3 is 16 amino acids long. V was shortened by 0 bases and J by 2 bases, with 14 bases between the two germline ends. Germline lookup yields CDR1 LNHNV and CDR2 YYDKDF (reference sequence). The CDR3 coding sequence is TGTGCCACCAGCAGAGACCTTCCGGACAAAGCCTACGAGCAGTACTTC. Its protein product is CATSRDLPDKAYEQYF. The full variable domain, completed using reference TRBV15 and TRBJ2-7, is DAMVIQNPRYQVTQFGKPVTLSCSQTLNHNVMYWYQQKSSQAPKLLFHYYDKDFNNEADTPDNFQSRRPNTSFCFLDIRSPGLGDTAMYLCATSRDLPDKAYEQYFGPGTRLTVT.

There are a few counts of this clonotype. The V and J genes are TRBV4-3 and TRBJ1-2; possible D gene TRBD1, 5 bases. Per germline, CDR1 LGHNA and CDR2 YSLEER. Trimming stripped 0 bases from V and 8 bases from J, with 13 bases between. This CDR3 spans 14 amino acids. CDR3 in DNA: TGCGCCAGCAGCCAAGATCGGGGGTTAGGAGGCTACACCTTC. Its translation: CASSQDRGLGGYTF.

The V and J genes are TRBV20-1 and TRBJ1-1; the D is unclear. From germline, CDR1 is DFQATT and CDR2 SNEGSKA (reference sequence). V was clipped by 0 bases and J by 4 bases, with 12 bases between them. The length of the CDR3 is 14 residues. The CDR3 sequence is CSAREPGRGTEAFF. The CDR3 region has the DNA TGCAGTGCTAGAGAACCGGGAAGAGGCACTGAAGCTTTCTTT.

Comment on this clonotype: At one of its ends the junction is not consistent with the germline gene, which may arise from a read error. The V gene is TRBV7-2, the J gene TRBJ2-3; the D gene is possibly TRBD2 (5 bases). The CDR3 consists of 13 residues. Germline CDR1 is SGHTA and CDR2 is FQGNSA. The CDR3 coding sequence is TGTGCCAGCGAGGGAATGGGCACAGCTACGCAGTATTTT. This encodes CASEGMGTATQYF.

Many counts were recorded for this clonotype. The J gene is TRBJ2-1, the V gene TRBV7-8, with a tentative D call TRBD1 (6 bases). V shed 6 bases and J shed 0 bases, with 18 bases lying between them. The germline CDR1 and CDR2 sequences are SGHVS and FQNEAQ. This CDR3 spans 17 amino acids. The CDR3 is CASRRSTGLSSYNEQFF. In DNA, the CDR3 is TGTGCCAGCAGACGTAGCACAGGGCTGAGCTCCTACAATGAGCAGTTCTTC.

As concerns this clonotype: This may arise from a read error, as a much more abundant clone is one base away. The V call is TRBV29-1, the J call TRBJ2-7, with 8 bases matching TRBD2. Germline V gene sequence: CDR1 SQVTM, CDR2 ANQGSEA. The CDR3 runs 14 residues. CDR3 amino acids: CSVEDPASGYERYF. The CDR3 nucleotides are TGCAGCGTTGAAGACCCGGCTAGCGGGTACGAGCGGTACTTC.

This clonotype was found a few times. The chain carries TRBV5-6 and TRBJ1-2; D call uncertain. This CDR3 has 13 amino acids. Trimming shortened V by 4 bases and J by 4 bases, and 11 bases separated the two germline ends. CDR1 is SGHDT, CDR2 YYEEEE, per germline. The CDR3, as DNA: TGTGCCAGCAGCCGAACGGAATTCTATGGCTACACCTTC. Amino acids: CASSRTEFYGYTF.

This chain joins TRBV4-2 and TRBJ2-1, with 8 bases identical to TRBD2. The CDR3 loop spans 16 amino acids. The J segment lost 10 bases and the V segment lost 4 bases, leaving 15 bases of the junction unmatched. Germline V gene lookup returns CDR1 LGHNA and CDR2 YNFKEQ. CDR3 nucleotide sequence: TGTGCCAGCAGCCGTCCTGCGGGAGGTCCCGAGGGGGAGCAGTTCTTC. Amino acid sequence: CASSRPAGGPEGEQFF.

The chain employs TRBV12-3 or TRBV12-4 and TRBJ2-5, with a possible D match to TRBD2 (5 bases). This CDR3 region has 14 residues. V was trimmed by 2 bases and J by 4 bases, leaving 11 bases between them. CDR3 loop: CASSLREWGETQYF. CDR3 sequence (DNA): TGTGCCAGCAGTTTAAGGGAGTGGGGAGAGACCCAGTACTTC.

This chain links TRBV12-3 or TRBV12-4 with TRBJ1-6, with 7 bases that match TRBD1. The CDR3 contains 14 residues. Trimming at V came to 5 bases and at J to 6 bases, leaving 4 bases not matched to a gene. CDR3 bases: TGTGCCAGCAGTGTTAACAGGGGTAATTCACCCCTCCACTTT. As protein: CASSVNRGNSPLHF.

The rearrangement uses TRBV5-8 and TRBJ1-2; D is uncertain. This CDR3 is 14 amino acids long. Trimming took off 3 bases at V and 4 bases at J, with 13 bases between the two ends. Germline V gene lookup returns CDR1 SGHTS and CDR2 YDEGEE. This CDR3 is CASSYDGLPYGYTF. The CDR3 nucleotides are TGTGCCAGCAGCTACGACGGACTTCCCTATGGCTACACCTTC.

The chain couples TRBV7-2 to TRBJ2-5; 7 bases map to TRBD1. CDR3 length: 14 amino acids. Germline V lookup: CDR1 SGHTA, CDR2 FQGNSA. Losses at the gene ends were 6 bases for V and 4 bases for J; bases not matched to a gene: 8. The CDR3 here is CASRRQGRRETQYF. CDR3 nucleotide sequence: TGTGCCAGCAGACGACAGGGACGTAGAGAGACCCAGTACTTC.